These 30 T cell receptor beta chains were all obtained from the same sample, sequenced in a study of cytomegalovirus exposure and HLA in healthy donors. The method was immunoSEQ multiplex PCR; TCRdb's version includes in-frame clones alone and lacks a portion of them. The sample shows around 200,000 clones, 80% to 85% of them seen only once. The sample was PBMCs. Source of these receptors: a woman aged 18-29 years in good health and CMV-seropositive.

The chain links TRBV4-1 to TRBJ2-6; 12 bases are a match to TRBD1. Trimming cost V 2 bases and J 3 bases; bases outside gene matches: 8. The germline gives CDR1 MGHRA, CDR2 YSYEKL. The CDR3 length is 19 residues. CDR3 loop: CASSQPPGQGAHGANVLTF. DNA of the CDR3: TGCGCCAGCAGCCAACCGCCGGGACAGGGGGCGCATGGGGCCAACGTCCTGACTTTC.

V usage is TRBV18 and J usage is TRBJ1-2, with D perhaps TRBD1 (6 bases). The CDR3 runs 12 residues. Trimming pared 4 bases from V and 8 bases from J, leaving 11 bases between. CDR1 is KGHSH and CDR2 is LQKENI in the germline V gene. The CDR3 loop is CASSLRGNGYTF. Here the CDR3 DNA reads TGTGCCAGCTCACTAAGGGGGAACGGCTACACCTTC.

The chain uses TRBV7-8 and TRBJ1-2; 10 bases fit TRBD1. The length of the CDR3 is 21 residues. J gave up 6 bases and V 2 bases, and 24 bases lay outside the gene matches. Germline V CDR1 and CDR2: SGHVS, FQNEAQ. The CDR3 protein is CASSLSRTGVSGTGVYDGYTF. CDR3 nucleotide sequence: TGTGCCAGCAGCTTATCTCGAACGGGTGTTTCCGGGACAGGGGTTTATGATGGCTACACCTTC.

The V gene is TRBV28, the J gene TRBJ1-1; weak D call: TRBD1 (5 bases). Trimming removed 2 bases from V and 1 base from J, with 8 bases in between. The CDR3 totals 14 residues. From germline, CDR1 is MDHEN and CDR2 SYDVKM. The DNA of the CDR3 is TGTGCCAGCAGTTTACCCGGACAGAACACTGAAGCTTTCTTT. It specifies CASSLPGQNTEAFF.

V and J are TRBV7-3 and TRBJ2-2, with D uncertain. This CDR3 is 13 amino acids long. The germline gives CDR1 SGHTA, CDR2 FQGTGA. V was trimmed by 0 bases and J by 5 bases, leaving 4 bases between them. DNA for the CDR3: TGTGCCAGCAGCTTAACCCCGACCGGGGAGCTGTTTTTT. Protein: CASSLTPTGELFF.

The chain employs TRBV19 and TRBJ1-2; D unresolved. V was cut by 3 bases and J by 3 bases, with 8 bases left in between. The CDR3 totals 13 residues. Germline V gene sequence: CDR1 LNHDA, CDR2 SQIVND (reference sequence). CDR3 protein: CASSMRSDYGYTF. The CDR3 DNA reads TGTGCCAGTAGTATGCGCAGCGACTATGGCTACACCTTC. The whole variable domain, filled in from reference TRBV19 and TRBJ1-2, reads DGGITQSPKYLFRKEGQNVTLSCEQNLNHDAMYWYRQDPGQGLRLIYYSQIVNDFQKGDIAEGYSVSREKKESFPLTVTSAQKNPTAFYLCASSMRSDYGYTFGSGTRLTVV.

The CDR3 bases are TGTGCCAGCAGCTTGGGGGCAGCTCAGCCCCAGCATTTT. This encodes CASSLGAAQPQHF. The gene calls are TRBV5-6 and TRBJ1-5; D is unresolved. The CDR3 spans 13 residues. Per the germline V gene, CDR1 is SGHDT and CDR2 is YYEEEE. Trimming removed 0 bases at V and 6 bases at J, with 7 bases between.

The chain combines TRBV19 with TRBJ1-5; D not certain. The germline V and J ends were trimmed by 1 base and 4 bases, with 8 bases remaining between them. CDR1 is LNHDA, CDR2 SQIVND, per germline (reference sequence). There are 14 residues in the CDR3. The CDR3 loop reads CASSIVIQNQPQHF. DNA of the CDR3: TGTGCCAGTAGTATAGTTATCCAGAATCAGCCCCAGCATTTT.

The chain couples TRBV6-1 to TRBJ2-2; TRBD2 aligns across 7 bases. Per the germline V gene, CDR1 is MNHNS and CDR2 is SASEGT. Trimming took 2 bases from V and 1 from J; bases not matched to a gene: 4. The CDR3 has 16 amino acids. DNA for the CDR3: TGTGCCAGCAGTGAACTTTCGGGGGGGAACACCGGGGAGCTGTTTTTT. Its protein is CASSELSGGNTGELFF.

This sequence joins TRBV18 and TRBJ2-1; TRBD2 is a possible D gene (6 bases). The germline CDR1 and CDR2 sequences are KGHSH and LQKENI. The CDR3 has 15 residues. Trimming shortened V by 3 bases and J by 3 bases, and 12 bases separated the two germline ends. CDR3 DNA: TGTGCCAGCTCACCTGGGGGAGCGGGCTACAATGAGCAGTTCTTC. Protein sequence: CASSPGGAGYNEQFF. Full variable domain (missing parts from reference TRBV18 and TRBJ2-1): NAGVMQNPRHLVRRRGQEARLRCSPMKGHSHVYWYRQLPEEGLKFMVYLQKENIIDESGMPKERFSAEFPKEGPSILRIQQVVRGDSAAYFCASSPGGAGYNEQFFGPGTRLTVL.

This clone has just a few counts. The chain joins TRBV6-5 to TRBJ2-3, with a weak D call TRBD1 (6 bases). Trimming took off 5 bases at V and 2 bases at J, with 11 bases between the two ends. This CDR3 is 14 amino acids long. Germline values: CDR1 MNHEY, CDR2 SVGAGI. The CDR3 bases are TGTGCCAGCAGTGAAGAGGGGGACACAGATACGCAGTATTTT. Encoded protein: CASSEEGDTDTQYF.

CDR3 nucleotide sequence: TGTGCCAGCAGAAGCGGGGGAACCTACGAGCAGTACTTC. As protein: CASRSGGTYEQYF. The J gene is TRBJ2-7, the V gene TRBV6-5; 8 nucleotides match TRBD2. CDR3 length: 13 residues. CDR1 MNHEY and CDR2 SVGAGI come from the germline V gene. The V segment lost 6 bases and the J segment 2 bases; nucleotides outside the gene matches: 3.

This chain connects TRBV19 to TRBJ1-1; unclear D gene. The CDR3 sequence is 20 residues long. Trimming stripped 5 bases from V and 1 base from J, with 29 bases between. Germline CDR1 is LNHDA and CDR2 is SQIVND (reference sequence). CDR3 residues: CASSPGAWSPGNLQNTEAFF. In DNA form, the CDR3 reads TGTGCCAGTAGTCCGGGCGCGTGGTCTCCGGGGAACTTACAGAACACTGAAGCTTTCTTT.

The CDR3 DNA reads as TGTGCCAGCAGCTTAATTCGGGGAGAGGGCGAGCAGTACTTC. This translates into CASSLIRGEGEQYF. The genes are TRBV7-2 and TRBJ2-7, with D perhaps TRBD2 (5 bases). This CDR3 has 14 residues. CDR1 is SGHTA, CDR2 FQGNSA, per germline. V lost 2 bases to trimming and J lost 6 bases, with 14 bases between them. Full variable domain (outside the CDR3, taken from reference TRBV7-2 and TRBJ2-7): GAGVSQSPSNKVTEKGKDVELRCDPISGHTALYWYRQSLGQGLEFLIYFQGNSAPDKSGLPSDRFSAERTGGSVSTLTIQRTQQEDSAVYLCASSLIRGEGEQYFGPGTRLTVT.

J is TRBJ1-2 and V is TRBV6-5; tentative D call: TRBD1 (6 bases). Trimming cost V 6 bases and J 4 bases, with 15 bases left between them. CDR3 length: 14 residues. The V gene's germline CDR1 is MNHEY and CDR2 SVGAGI. CDR3 amino acids: CASSPEQGSYGYTF. CDR3 sequence (DNA): TGTGCCAGCAGCCCCGAGCAGGGGTCCTATGGCTACACCTTC.

The chain employs TRBV15 and TRBJ2-5; D not resolved. In germline, CDR1 is LNHNV, CDR2 YYDKDF (reference sequence). CDR3 size: 12 residues. The V end lost 0 bases, the J end lost 5 bases, and 4 bases lay between the germline ends. This CDR3 is CATSRERETQYF. CDR3 in DNA: TGTGCCACCAGCAGAGAGAGGGAGACCCAGTACTTC.

This clone was seen only once. The rearrangement links TRBV27 to TRBJ2-5; the match to TRBD1 covers 11 bases. Per the germline V gene, CDR1 is MNHEY and CDR2 is SMNVEV (reference sequence). The CDR3 has 16 amino acids. The ends lost 5 bases at V and 5 bases at J; junction bases unmatched: 10. CDR3 DNA: TGTGCCAGCAGTCCCGACGGACAGGGGGCGTTTGAGACCCAGTACTTC. As protein: CASSPDGQGAFETQYF.

J is TRBJ1-2 and V is TRBV6-5, with D perhaps matching TRBD1 (6 bases). Germline V lookup: CDR1 MNHEY, CDR2 SVGAGI. The CDR3 runs to 15 residues. V shed 2 bases and J shed 5 bases, with 15 bases lying between them. The DNA for the CDR3 is TGTGCCAGCAGTTACAATCGGGGGGCTGGATATGGCTACACCTTC. It encodes CASSYNRGAGYGYTF.

This clone was counted a few times. This rearrangement joins TRBV7-9 to TRBJ1-6, with 8 bases identical to TRBD1. The germline CDR1 and CDR2 sequences are SEHNR and FQNEAQ (reference sequence). The junction had 7 bases not matched to a gene; V was cut back by 5 bases and J by 7 bases. This CDR3 spans 15 amino acids. Here the CDR3 DNA reads TGTGCCAGCAGCGCGCTCCGGGACAGGAATTCACCCCTCCACTTT. It is translated as CASSALRDRNSPLHF.

Only a few counts were recorded for this clone. The chain couples TRBV7-2 to TRBJ1-2; D may be TRBD1 (6 bases). Trimming shortened V by 2 bases and J by 4 bases, and 14 bases separated the two germline ends. Per the germline V gene, CDR1 is SGHTA and CDR2 is FQGNSA. The CDR3 covers 15 residues. The CDR3 DNA reads as TGTGCCAGCAGCTTAACCGGGACACCGATCTATGGCTACACCTTC. This encodes CASSLTGTPIYGYTF. The full variable domain, rest sourced from reference TRBV7-2 and TRBJ1-2, is GAGVSQSPSNKVTEKGKDVELRCDPISGHTALYWYRQSLGQGLEFLIYFQGNSAPDKSGLPSDRFSAERTGGSVSTLTIQRTQQEDSAVYLCASSLTGTPIYGYTFGSGTRLTVV.

This clone was detected only once. The genes are TRBV5-5 and TRBJ1-2; a weak D match, TRBD1 (5 bases). CDR1 and CDR2 from the germline V gene are SGHKS and YYEKEE (reference sequence). Trimming stripped 4 bases from V and 8 bases from J, with 15 bases between. The CDR3 loop spans 13 amino acids. The CDR3 is CASSETGSWGYTF. CDR3 bases: TGTGCCAGCAGCGAAACAGGTTCGTGGGGCTACACCTTC.

The chain joins TRBV5-1 to TRBJ1-1; 7 bases agree with TRBD1. Germline V gene data show CDR1 as SGHRS and CDR2 as YFSETQ. The CDR3 is made up of 14 amino acids. Trimming at V came to 3 bases and at J to 2 bases, leaving 4 bases not matched to a gene. For the CDR3, the DNA is TGCGCCAGCAGCTCGACAGGGTTAAACACTGAAGCTTTCTTT. This encodes CASSSTGLNTEAFF. Full variable domain (missing parts from reference TRBV5-1 and TRBJ1-1): KAGVTQTPRYLIKTRGQQVTLSCSPISGHRSVSWYQQTPGQGLQFLFEYFSETQRNKGNFPGRFSGRQFSNSRSEMNVSTLELGDSALYLCASSSTGLNTEAFFGQGTRLTVV.

The chain couples TRBV7-9 to TRBJ1-4, with unresolved D. Germline-derived CDR1 and CDR2 are SEHNR and FQNEAQ (reference sequence). The CDR3 spans 12 residues. Deletions cut 3 bases from V and 6 bases from J, with 5 bases between. The CDR3, as DNA: TGTGCCAGCAGCTTCGGTTATGAAAAACTGTTTTTT. Its protein product is CASSFGYEKLFF.

The V gene is TRBV29-1, the J gene TRBJ2-1; 10 bases line up with TRBD1. The length of the CDR3 is 16 residues. Germline V gives CDR1 SQVTM, CDR2 ANQGSEA. The V gene end was trimmed by 1 base and the J gene end by 1 base; junction bases not matched to a gene: 4. CDR3 nucleotides: TGCAGCGTTGAAGTCCCGGGACAGGGGTCCTACAATGAGCAGTTCTTC. Encoded protein: CSVEVPGQGSYNEQFF.

The chain carries TRBV6-5 and TRBJ1-6, with D unresolved. Deletions cut 7 bases from V and 7 bases from J, with 17 bases between. In germline, CDR1 is MNHEY, CDR2 SVGAGI. This CDR3 is 15 amino acids long. The CDR3 DNA is TGTGCCAGCATTCAACGCCGGTCAACGAATTCACCCCTCCACTTT. Protein: CASIQRRSTNSPLHF.

V gene TRBV9 combines with J gene TRBJ1-4; D gene unclear. CDR3 length equals 15 residues. V lost 0 bases to trimming and J lost 6 bases, with 12 bases between them. Germline V gene sequence: CDR1 SGDLS, CDR2 YYNGEE. CDR3 nucleotides: TGTGCCAGCAGCGTAGCCGGGTCGGTGGATGAAAAACTGTTTTTT. Its protein product is CASSVAGSVDEKLFF.

The V gene is TRBV27, the J gene TRBJ2-1; TRBD2 agrees at 7 bases. Losses at the gene ends were 8 bases for V and 3 bases for J; bases not matched to a gene: 10. CDR3 size: 15 residues. Germline-derived CDR1 and CDR2 are MNHEY and SMNVEV (reference sequence). CDR3 nucleotide sequence: TGTGCCAGCGCCCTGGGGACTACCTTCTACAATGAGCAGTTCTTC. Protein sequence: CASALGTTFYNEQFF.

This clone was counted only a few times. The chain links TRBV25-1 to TRBJ2-7, with TRBD1 matching 8 bases. Germline-derived CDR1 and CDR2 are MGHDK and SYGVNS. This CDR3 contains 13 residues. Trimming at V came to 6 bases and at J to 6 bases, leaving 7 bases not matched to a gene. The CDR3 DNA follows: TGTGCCAGCAGCTTTGGACAGGGTGTCGAGCAGTACTTC. Protein product: CASSFGQGVEQYF.

The rearrangement joins TRBV2 to TRBJ1-3; TRBD1 matches 7 bases. This CDR3 is 14 amino acids long. V dropped 6 bases and J dropped 2; count of bases not matched to a gene: 4. Looked up from germline, CDR1 is SNHLY and CDR2 is FYNNEI. CDR3 protein: CASSPQGPGNTIYF. The CDR3 DNA sequence: TGTGCCAGCAGCCCACAGGGGCCTGGAAACACCATATATTTT.

V usage is TRBV29-1 and J usage is TRBJ2-5, with a possible D match to TRBD2 (6 bases). Germline values: CDR1 SQVTM, CDR2 ANQGSEA. The CDR3 sequence is 11 residues long. V dropped 4 bases and J dropped 5 bases, with 8 bases sitting between them. CDR3 region: CSVGSGETQYF. In nucleotides, the CDR3 is TGCAGCGTTGGAAGCGGGGAGACCCAGTACTTC.